This T cell receptor beta chain was retrieved from a study of glioma-infiltrating T cells. The germline CDR1 and CDR2 sequences are SGHTA and FQGNSA. The CDR3 is 15 amino acids. V gave up 1 base and J gave up 1 base, with 11 bases separating them. Using RNA template, CDR3s of TCR alpha and beta were amplified with iRepertoire arm-PCR. Using its own MiXCR run on the multiplex PCR reads, TCRdb lists one record per CDR3 protein. The sample lists more than 350,000 distinct CDR3 sequences; roughly two fifths were seen once. The J gene is TRBJ2-7, the V gene TRBV7-2, with D possibly being TRBD2 (6 bases). This TCR was recovered from a human donor with low-grade glioma or glioblastoma, undergoing nonglioma brain surgery, or in good health (not recorded which). What was sequenced was glioma tissue, nonneoplastic brain tissue, or PBMCs (not recorded which). In nucleotides, the CDR3 is TGTGCCAGCAGCTTAGGGTGGGGGGATTCCTACGAGCAGTACTTC. Translating gives CASSLGWGDSYEQYF. Filled out from reference TRBV7-2 and TRBJ2-7, the complete variable domain reads GAGVSQSPSNKVTEKGKDVELRCDPISGHTALYWYRQSLGQGLEFLIYFQGNSAPDKSGLPSDRFSAERTGGSVSTLTIQRTQQEDSAVYLCASSLGWGDSYEQYFGPGTRLTVT.